Following are 3 T cell receptor beta chains from one sample sequenced in a study of blood T cell repertoires in COVID-19. Repertoires were generated with immunoSEQ multiplex PCR, while TCRdb's copy carries only in-frame clones and drops some. The table includes approximately 110,000 clones, roughly 85% detected once. The sample taken for sequencing was peripheral blood. The receptors were gathered from an elderly woman with COVID-19, enrolled during active disease.

The rearrangement joins TRBV5-6 to TRBJ2-6, with a weak D call TRBD1 (6 bases). This CDR3 is 15 amino acids long. Germline loops: CDR1 SGHDT, CDR2 YYEEEE. V was cut by 4 bases and J by 0 bases, with 8 bases left in between. The CDR3 coding sequence is TGTGCCAGCAGCCCGGACAGCTCTGGGGCCAACGTCCTGACTTTC. Protein product: CASSPDSSGANVLTF.

This chain connects TRBV6-5 to TRBJ2-1; 9 nucleotides align to TRBD2. V trimming: 8 bases; J trimming: 14 bases; junction bases outside the gene matches: 16. This CDR3 contains 14 residues. CDR1 is MNHEY, CDR2 SVGAGI, per germline. In DNA form, the CDR3 reads TGTGCCAGCTCCCTTTTAGCGGGAGTGCGTGGGGAGTTCTTC. Translating gives CASSLLAGVRGEFF.

The chain uses TRBV9 and TRBJ1-1, with no clear D. This CDR3 has 14 amino acids. V shed 3 bases and J shed 0 bases, with 9 bases lying between them. Looked up from germline, CDR1 is SGDLS and CDR2 is YYNGEE. The CDR3: CASSANNMNTEAFF. The CDR3 nucleotides are TGTGCCAGCAGCGCCAATAACATGAACACTGAAGCTTTCTTT.